This T cell receptor (beta chain) was sequenced in a study of CD8+CD57+ T cells in acquired aplastic anemia (dated by TCRdb to 2016 to 2019). A note on the overall study: A mean of approximately 3 ug of DNA, ranging from roughly 0.19 to 27.4 ug, was extracted from sorted CD4+ and CD8+ cells. A CD8+CD57+ expansion meant a frequency higher than the mean frequency seen in healthy subjects.

Broad study findings and their caveats: Twenty-nine CD8+ CDR3 sequences were found in both patients and controls but appeared to be highly expressed in patients and within the immunodominant clones of the patients. Between patients and healthy controls, no significant difference in CD8+ Simpson's diversity was found (P=0.060).

Measured from the cysteine to the phenylalanine, the CDR3 is 13 residues long. Only the CDR3 portion is preserved as DNA: 39 bases, with reading frame beginning at the first base. CDR1 and CDR2, looked up from the germline V gene (reference sequence), are LNHNV and YYDKDF. The V and J ends are trimmed by 0 bases and 7 bases, leaving 7 bases between them. Flow cytometry had shown CD8+CD57+ cell expansion in the patients selected for sequencing. All patients had severe acquired aplastic anemia diagnosed by International Study of Aplastic Anemia and Agranulocytosis and Camitta criteria. Patients had received no therapy at the time of blood sampling. In the study, sorted CD4+ and CD8+ blood T cells from patients with severe aplastic anemia and from healthy subjects underwent deep sequencing of TCR repertoires. Patients were enrolled under clinicaltrials.gov protocols 00001620, 01623167, 00001397, 00071045, 00081523 and 00961064 in the USA. Ficoll-Paque density gradient centrifugation was used to isolate peripheral blood mononuclear cells. Before DNA extraction, CD4+ and CD8+ T cells were sorted by FACS or by magnetic beads.

Genomic DNA served as template for TCR beta VDJ combination and CDR3 sequence profiling. TCR repertoire sequencing was run on an Illumina HiSeq 2000. As for how the authors treated the data: Repertoires were assessed using TRBV/TRBJ rearrangement plots, CDR3 size and DJ length profiles, and Simpson's diversity index. The most abundant DNA sequence in the deep sequencing data was taken as the immunodominant clone. CDR3 amino acid sequences were screened for sharing across subjects and compared with published repertoires and the VDJdb database. The public reads were reanalyzed by TCRdb: fastp trimming at Q25, MiXCR alignment, in-frame beta chains only. Every CDR3 protein is listed once, alongside the most common genes and DNA of its rows. The V and J calls and clone size come from TCRdb's table, not from the authors' own analysis. The table for this sample lists 200,000 or so distinct CDR3 sequences; roughly 45% of them were counted only once. 15% to 20% of the sample is taken by the ten largest.

To note about this clonotype: The antigen it recognizes is unknown. Per-nucleotide qualities are absent, and no much larger clonotype sits a single base away.

Sequencing was done on a sample of sorted CD4+, CD8+, or CD8+CD57+ T cells (not recorded which) from PBMCs. This chain joins TRBV15 to TRBJ2-1; too little of a D gene remains to name it. The sequence was obtained from a human donor with aplastic anemia. The sequenced DNA is TGTGCCACCAGCAGAGATCGGCGGAATGAGCAGTTCTTC. Protein translation: CATSRDRRNEQFF. With the portions outside the CDR3 filled from the reference TRBV15 and TRBJ2-1 genes, the complete variable region becomes DAMVIQNPRYQVTQFGKPVTLSCSQTLNHNVMYWYQQKSSQAPKLLFHYYDKDFNNEADTPDNFQSRRPNTSFCFLDIRSPGLGDTAMYLCATSRDRRNEQFFGPGTRLTVL.